The 18 T cell receptor beta chains below were found in one sample sequenced in a study of T cell repertoires and HLA-DP antigens. After about 15 days' expansion, CD4+ cells were restimulated less than 25 h with HeLa expressing allogeneic DPB1. Cells were stimulated with HeLa cells transduced with HLA-DPA1/DPB1, HLA-DM, invariant chain and CD80. The method was immunoSEQ multiplex PCR; TCRdb's version includes in-frame clones alone and lacks a portion of them. The sample carries 3,000 to 4,000 clones, just over 75% recorded once. What was sequenced was CD137- CD4+ T cells from cultured PBMCs. The receptors come from a woman aged 18-30 years in good health and CMV-seronegative.

The V gene is TRBV7-6, the J gene TRBJ2-5; D is tentatively TRBD1 or TRBD2 (5 bases each). Germline CDR1 and CDR2: SGHVS and FNYEAQ. V was pared by 5 bases and J by 5 bases, with 12 bases between. The CDR3 length is 13 residues. Here the CDR3 reads CASSPQGRETQYF. Written as DNA, the CDR3 is TGTGCCAGCAGCCCTCAGGGACGCGAGACCCAGTACTTC.

The chain joins TRBV11-2 to TRBJ2-1; 14 bases are shared with TRBD2. CDR1 SGHAT and CDR2 FQNNGV come from the germline V gene. The CDR3 spans 16 residues. Germline trimming cut 5 bases from V and 7 bases from J; bases unmatched to any gene: 7. As DNA, the CDR3 is TGTGCCAGCAGCGCAAGACTAGCGGGAGGGCGGAATGAGCAGTTCTTC. It specifies CASSARLAGGRNEQFF.

J is TRBJ1-2 and V is TRBV5-1; D gene unclear. This CDR3 has 14 residues. CDR1 is SGHRS and CDR2 is YFSETQ in the germline V gene. V shed 0 bases and J shed 6 bases, with 12 bases lying between them. For the CDR3, the DNA is TGCGCCAGCAGCTTGGCCCCCGGACGAAATGGCTACACCTTC. Its translation is CASSLAPGRNGYTF.

The chain recombines TRBV27 with TRBJ2-1, with 12 bases lining up with TRBD2. The CDR3 length is 15 residues. V shed 4 bases and J 7 bases; nucleotides not matched to a gene: 5. CDR1 and CDR2 from the germline V gene are MNHEY and SMNVEV (reference sequence). The CDR3 reads CASSSPSGGANEQFF. DNA of the CDR3: TGTGCCAGCAGTTCCCCTAGCGGGGGGGCAAATGAGCAGTTCTTC.

Here the CDR3 reads CASSTPTGISYNEQFF. CDR3 nucleotide sequence: TGTGCCAGTAGTACCCCGACAGGGATCTCCTACAATGAGCAGTTCTTC. The chain recombines TRBV19 with TRBJ2-1, with 7 nucleotides matching TRBD1. The CDR3 covers 16 residues. The trim removed 4 bases at V and 0 bases at J, leaving 6 bases unmatched. CDR1 and CDR2 (germline): LNHDA, SQIVND (reference sequence).

This clone is labeled as medium-sized (0.01 to 0.1%). This rearrangement joins TRBV15 to TRBJ2-2, with D perhaps TRBD1 (6 bases). CDR1 LNHNV and CDR2 YYDKDF come from the germline V gene (reference sequence). The CDR3 contains 16 residues. V lost 2 bases, J lost 2 bases, and 12 bases lay in between. Here the CDR3 DNA reads TGTGCCACCAGCAGATCTACAGGGAGTAACACCGGGGAGCTGTTTTTT. Its protein product is CATSRSTGSNTGELFF.

Here the CDR3 DNA reads TGTGCCAGCAGCTTACTCGCCCCGACCGGTACAGATACGCAGTATTTT. Protein sequence: CASSLLAPTGTDTQYF. The V call is TRBV7-9, the J call TRBJ2-3; D remains ambiguous. CDR1 SEHNR and CDR2 FQNEAQ come from the germline V gene (reference sequence). Between the trimmed V and J ends, which lost 2 bases and 3 bases, there was a span of 15 bases. CDR3 length equals 16 residues.

The genes are TRBV5-6 and TRBJ1-2; D is perhaps TRBD1 (5 bases). The V gene lost 0 bases and the J gene lost 7 bases, with 19 bases spanning the gap. Germline values: CDR1 SGHDT, CDR2 YYEEEE. CDR3 length equals 16 residues. CDR3 loop: CASSLVGWSGPGGYTF. The CDR3 DNA is TGTGCCAGCAGCTTGGTAGGGTGGTCGGGACCCGGTGGCTACACCTTC.

This clone was found a few times. The chain joins TRBV5-1 to TRBJ1-5, with D possibly matching TRBD1 (5 bases). V was cut by 0 bases and J by 3 bases, with 7 bases left in between. Germline lookup yields CDR1 SGHRS and CDR2 YFSETQ. The CDR3 length is 14 residues. CDR3 protein: CASSLGDVNQPQHF. In DNA, the CDR3 is TGCGCCAGCAGCTTGGGGGACGTCAATCAGCCCCAGCATTTT. The full variable domain, in which reference TRBV5-1 and TRBJ1-5 provide the parts outside the CDR3, is KAGVTQTPRYLIKTRGQQVTLSCSPISGHRSVSWYQQTPGQGLQFLFEYFSETQRNKGNFPGRFSGRQFSNSRSEMNVSTLELGDSALYLCASSLGDVNQPQHFGDGTRLSIL.

This clone appeared a single time. The rearrangement joins TRBV6-1 to TRBJ2-3; D might be TRBD1 (6 bases). The length of the CDR3 is 14 residues. Germline CDR1 is MNHNS and CDR2 is SASEGT. Deletions cut 3 bases from V and 6 bases from J, with 13 bases between. The CDR3 sequence: CASSDWGRGDTQYF. CDR3 DNA sequence: TGTGCCAGCAGTGACTGGGGGCGCGGGGATACGCAGTATTTT.

The rearrangement links TRBV11-3 to TRBJ2-1, with 10 bases identical to TRBD1. Looked up from germline, CDR1 is SGHNT and CDR2 is YENEEA. The trim removed 2 bases at V and 8 bases at J, leaving 6 bases unmatched. The CDR3 has 15 amino acids. DNA of the CDR3: TGTGCCAGCAGCTTACACAGCGGGACAGGGGATGAGCAGTTCTTC. This gives the protein CASSLHSGTGDEQFF.

V is TRBV6-1 and J is TRBJ2-7; 14 bases are shared with TRBD2. The V and J ends lost 6 bases and 6 bases, in that order; junction bases with no gene match: 4. Germline V gene lookup returns CDR1 MNHNS and CDR2 SASEGT. The CDR3 runs 14 residues. This CDR3 reads CASRGLAGGGEQYF. In DNA, the CDR3 is TGTGCCAGCAGAGGACTAGCGGGAGGAGGCGAGCAGTACTTC.

The rearrangement joins TRBV7-4 to TRBJ2-7; 8 bases are shared with TRBD2. Germline V lookup: CDR1 SGHVT, CDR2 SQSDAQ. CDR3 size: 16 residues. The V and J ends lost 2 bases and 7 bases, in that order; junction bases with no gene match: 13. CDR3 residues: CASSLMSGRNSGEQYF. In DNA form, the CDR3 reads TGTGCCAGCAGCTTAATGAGCGGGAGAAATTCGGGGGAGCAGTACTTC.

The V call is TRBV25-1, the J call TRBJ2-1, with 11 bases identical to TRBD2. This CDR3 region has 16 residues. The germline CDR1 and CDR2 sequences are MGHDK and SYGVNS. Trimming cost V 4 bases and J 1 base; bases outside gene matches: 3. CDR3 sequence (DNA): TGTGCCAGCAGTGCTACTAGCGGGAGTTCCTACAATGAGCAGTTCTTC. This codes for CASSATSGSSYNEQFF. Variable domain in full (rest from reference TRBV25-1 and TRBJ2-1): EADIYQTPRYLVIGTGKKITLECSQTMGHDKMYWYQQDPGMELHLIHYSYGVNSTEKGDLSSESTVSRIRTEHFPLTLESARPSHTSQYLCASSATSGSSYNEQFFGPGTRLTVL.

The V call is TRBV12-5, the J call TRBJ2-7; 11 bases match TRBD2. Germline lookup yields CDR1 LGHNT and CDR2 FRNRAP. J gave up 2 bases and V 2 bases, and 8 bases lay outside the gene matches. CDR3 size: 17 residues. For the CDR3, the DNA is TGTGCTAGTGGTTTGCGGACTAGCGGGCGCGACACCTACGAGCAGTACTTC. Its protein product is CASGLRTSGRDTYEQYF.

Here the CDR3 reads CAWSVLAGTYNEQFF. The CDR3 DNA sequence: TGTGCCTGGAGTGTCCTAGCGGGAACCTACAATGAGCAGTTCTTC. The gene calls are TRBV30 and TRBJ2-1; 9 nucleotides match TRBD2. J lost 2 bases, V lost 0 bases, and 2 bases had no gene match. Germline V gene sequence: CDR1 GTSNPN, CDR2 SVGIG (reference sequence). The CDR3 is 15 residues long.

In its sample, this clone was seen a few times. The chain recombines TRBV2 with TRBJ1-2; D is perhaps TRBD1 (5 bases). CDR3 length: 13 residues. V lost 0 bases to trimming and J lost 4 bases, with 6 bases between them. Germline CDR1 reads SNHLY; CDR2 reads FYNNEI. The DNA for the CDR3 is TGTGCCAGCAGTGAAGCCAGGGCCTATGGCTACACCTTC. It is translated as CASSEARAYGYTF.

This clone was observed a handful of times. The J gene is TRBJ2-7, the V gene TRBV6-1, with a tentative D call TRBD1 (6 bases). Trimming pared 6 bases from V and 2 bases from J, leaving 17 bases between. The CDR3 extends over 15 amino acids. Germline CDR1 MNHNS, CDR2 SASEGT. The CDR3 DNA reads as TGTGCCAGCAGCTACGGCGTGACAGGAGCCTACGAGCAGTACTTC. Translated: CASSYGVTGAYEQYF.